Included here is one T cell receptor beta chain sequence, with context. The CDR3 consists of 16 residues. V was clipped by 7 bases and J by 0 bases, with 16 bases between them. Germline assignment: CDR1 MNHEY and CDR2 SMNVEV (reference sequence). This entry belongs to a study of blood T cell repertoires in COVID-19. The repertoire was sequenced with immunoSEQ multiplex PCR; TCRdb's copy has only in-frame clones and lacks some. The sample lists around 200,000 clones; under 85% were seen once. Input material: peripheral blood. The rearrangement uses TRBV27 and TRBJ1-5; possibly TRBD1 for D (6 bases). The TCR was taken from a woman between 25 and 40 years old with COVID-19, enrolled during active disease. The CDR3 nucleotides are TGTGCCAGCACACCTGGGGGGGCTAATAGCAATCAGCCCCAGCATTTT. This gives the protein CASTPGGANSNQPQHF.